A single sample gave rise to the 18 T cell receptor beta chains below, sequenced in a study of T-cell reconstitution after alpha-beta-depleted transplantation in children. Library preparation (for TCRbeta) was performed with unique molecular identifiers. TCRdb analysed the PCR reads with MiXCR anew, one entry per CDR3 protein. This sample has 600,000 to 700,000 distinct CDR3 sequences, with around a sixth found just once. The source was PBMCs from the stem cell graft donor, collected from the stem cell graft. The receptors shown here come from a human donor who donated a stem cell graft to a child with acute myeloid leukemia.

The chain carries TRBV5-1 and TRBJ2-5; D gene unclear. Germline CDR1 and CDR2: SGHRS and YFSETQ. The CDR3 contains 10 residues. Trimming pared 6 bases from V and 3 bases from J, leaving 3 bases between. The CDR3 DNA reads TGCGCCAGCACGAAAGAGACCCAGTACTTC. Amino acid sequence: CASTKETQYF.

CDR3 bases: TGTGCCAGCAGCCCGAATGAGGATTTGGGCTACACCTTC. Translating it yields CASSPNEDLGYTF. The chain employs TRBV6-6 and TRBJ1-2; D is unclear. The CDR3 totals 13 residues. Germline V lookup: CDR1 MNHNY, CDR2 SVGAGI (reference sequence). V was shortened by 6 bases and J by 8 bases, with 16 bases between the two germline ends.

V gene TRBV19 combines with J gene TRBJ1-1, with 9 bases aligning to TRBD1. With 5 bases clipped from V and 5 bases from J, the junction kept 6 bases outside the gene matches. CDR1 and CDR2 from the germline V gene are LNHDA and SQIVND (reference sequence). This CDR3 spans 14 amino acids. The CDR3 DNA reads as TGTGCCAGTAGTGCGGACAGGGGAAAGACTGAAGCTTTCTTT. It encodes CASSADRGKTEAFF.

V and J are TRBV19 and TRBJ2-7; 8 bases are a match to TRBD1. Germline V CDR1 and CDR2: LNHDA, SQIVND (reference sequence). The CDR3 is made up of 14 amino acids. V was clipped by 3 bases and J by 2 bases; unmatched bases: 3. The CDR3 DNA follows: TGTGCCAGTAGTATGGCAGGGGGCCCCTACGAGCAGTACTTC. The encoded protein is CASSMAGGPYEQYF. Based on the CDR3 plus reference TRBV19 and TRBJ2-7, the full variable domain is DGGITQSPKYLFRKEGQNVTLSCEQNLNHDAMYWYRQDPGQGLRLIYYSQIVNDFQKGDIAEGYSVSREKKESFPLTVTSAQKNPTAFYLCASSMAGGPYEQYFGPGTRLTVT.

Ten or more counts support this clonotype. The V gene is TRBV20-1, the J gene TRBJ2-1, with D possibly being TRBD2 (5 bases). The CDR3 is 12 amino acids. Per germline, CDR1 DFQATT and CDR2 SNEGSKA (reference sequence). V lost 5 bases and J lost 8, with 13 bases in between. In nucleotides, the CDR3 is TGCAGTGCTCGGGAAACTTGGCATGAGCAGTTCTTC. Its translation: CSARETWHEQFF.

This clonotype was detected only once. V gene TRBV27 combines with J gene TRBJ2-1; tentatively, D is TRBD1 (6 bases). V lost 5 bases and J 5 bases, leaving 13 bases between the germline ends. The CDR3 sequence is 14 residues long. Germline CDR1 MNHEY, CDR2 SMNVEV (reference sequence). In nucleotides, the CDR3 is TGTGCCAGCAGTCCCTGGACAGCGAACAATGAGCAGTTCTTC. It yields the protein CASSPWTANNEQFF.

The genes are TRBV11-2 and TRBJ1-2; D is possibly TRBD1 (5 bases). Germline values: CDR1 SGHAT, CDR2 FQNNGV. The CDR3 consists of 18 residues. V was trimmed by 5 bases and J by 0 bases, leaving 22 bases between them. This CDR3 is CASSARAGHTRANYGYTF. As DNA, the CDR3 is TGTGCCAGCAGCGCCAGGGCCGGGCACACTAGAGCTAACTATGGCTACACCTTC.

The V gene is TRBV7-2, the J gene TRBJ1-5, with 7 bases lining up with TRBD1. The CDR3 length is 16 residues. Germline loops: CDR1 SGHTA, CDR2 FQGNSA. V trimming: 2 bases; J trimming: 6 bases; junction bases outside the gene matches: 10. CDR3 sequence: CASSLRRGDSPQPQHF. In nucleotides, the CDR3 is TGTGCCAGCAGCTTACGGAGGGGGGACAGTCCTCAGCCCCAGCATTTT.

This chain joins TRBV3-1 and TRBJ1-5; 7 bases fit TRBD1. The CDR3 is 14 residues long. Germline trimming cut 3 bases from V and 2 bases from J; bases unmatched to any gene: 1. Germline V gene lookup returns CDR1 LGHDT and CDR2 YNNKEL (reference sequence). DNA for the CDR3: TGTGCCAGCAGCCATGGACAGGGCAATCAGCCCCAGCATTTT. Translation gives CASSHGQGNQPQHF.

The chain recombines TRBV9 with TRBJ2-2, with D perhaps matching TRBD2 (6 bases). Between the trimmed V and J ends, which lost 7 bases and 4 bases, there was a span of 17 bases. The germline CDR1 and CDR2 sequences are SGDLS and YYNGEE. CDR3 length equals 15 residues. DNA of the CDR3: TGTGCCAGCGTGGGGGGATCCCTGGGCACCGGGGAGCTGTTTTTT. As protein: CASVGGSLGTGELFF.

The DNA of the CDR3 is TGTGCCATCGAGGACGGAACCGGGGAGCTGTTTTTT. This gives the protein CAIEDGTGELFF. The chain recombines TRBV7-9 with TRBJ2-2; D is ambiguous. CDR1 and CDR2 from the germline V gene are SEHNR and FQNEAQ (reference sequence). This CDR3 is built from 12 residues. Trimming cost V 10 bases and J 5 bases, with 11 bases left between them.

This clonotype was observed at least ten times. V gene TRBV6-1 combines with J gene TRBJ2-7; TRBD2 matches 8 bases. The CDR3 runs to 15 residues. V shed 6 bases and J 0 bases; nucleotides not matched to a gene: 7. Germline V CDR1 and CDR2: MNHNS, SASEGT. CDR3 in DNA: TGTGCCAGCAGATGGAGCGGGGGAAGCTCCTACGAGCAGTACTTC. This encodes CASRWSGGSSYEQYF.

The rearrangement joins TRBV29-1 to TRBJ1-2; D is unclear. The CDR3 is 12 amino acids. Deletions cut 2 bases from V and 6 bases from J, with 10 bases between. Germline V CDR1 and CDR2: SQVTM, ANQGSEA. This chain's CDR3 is CSVESGLNGYTF. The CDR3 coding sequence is TGCAGCGTTGAATCAGGATTAAATGGCTACACCTTC.

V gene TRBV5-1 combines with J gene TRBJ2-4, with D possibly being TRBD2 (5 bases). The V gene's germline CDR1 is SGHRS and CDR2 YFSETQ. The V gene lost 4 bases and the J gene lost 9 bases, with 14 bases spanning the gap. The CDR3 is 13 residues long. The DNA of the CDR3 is TGCGCCAGCAGCAGCCTAATGGAGGCCATTCAGTACTTC. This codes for CASSSLMEAIQYF. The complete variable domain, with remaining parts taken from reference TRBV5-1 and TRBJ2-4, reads KAGVTQTPRYLIKTRGQQVTLSCSPISGHRSVSWYQQTPGQGLQFLFEYFSETQRNKGNFPGRFSGRQFSNSRSEMNVSTLELGDSALYLCASSSLMEAIQYFGAGTRLSVL.

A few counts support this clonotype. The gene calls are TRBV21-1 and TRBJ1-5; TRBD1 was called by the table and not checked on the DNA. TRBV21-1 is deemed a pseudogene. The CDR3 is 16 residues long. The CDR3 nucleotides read TGTGCCAGCAGCCGGAAGAGGGACAGACTCAATCAGCCCCAGCATTTT. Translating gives CASSRKRDRLNQPQHF.

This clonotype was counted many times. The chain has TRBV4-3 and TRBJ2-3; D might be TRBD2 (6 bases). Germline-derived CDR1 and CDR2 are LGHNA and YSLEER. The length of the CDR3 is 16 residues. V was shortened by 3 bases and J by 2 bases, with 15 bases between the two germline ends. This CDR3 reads CASSQGPAGNTDTQYF. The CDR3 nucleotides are TGCGCCAGCAGCCAGGGGCCAGCGGGTAACACAGATACGCAGTATTTT.

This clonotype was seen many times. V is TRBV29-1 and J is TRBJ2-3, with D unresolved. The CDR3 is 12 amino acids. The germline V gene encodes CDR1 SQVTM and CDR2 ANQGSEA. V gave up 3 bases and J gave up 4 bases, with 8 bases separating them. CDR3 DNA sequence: TGCAGCGTTGATGTAGGGTCAGATACGCAGTATTTT. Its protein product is CSVDVGSDTQYF.

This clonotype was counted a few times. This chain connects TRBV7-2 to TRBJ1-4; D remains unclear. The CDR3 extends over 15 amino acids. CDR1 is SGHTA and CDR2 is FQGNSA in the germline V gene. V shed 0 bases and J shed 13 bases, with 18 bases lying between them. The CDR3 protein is CASSLARTAEEVLFF. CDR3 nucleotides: TGTGCCAGCAGCTTAGCGAGGACCGCGGAGGAGGTACTGTTTTTT.